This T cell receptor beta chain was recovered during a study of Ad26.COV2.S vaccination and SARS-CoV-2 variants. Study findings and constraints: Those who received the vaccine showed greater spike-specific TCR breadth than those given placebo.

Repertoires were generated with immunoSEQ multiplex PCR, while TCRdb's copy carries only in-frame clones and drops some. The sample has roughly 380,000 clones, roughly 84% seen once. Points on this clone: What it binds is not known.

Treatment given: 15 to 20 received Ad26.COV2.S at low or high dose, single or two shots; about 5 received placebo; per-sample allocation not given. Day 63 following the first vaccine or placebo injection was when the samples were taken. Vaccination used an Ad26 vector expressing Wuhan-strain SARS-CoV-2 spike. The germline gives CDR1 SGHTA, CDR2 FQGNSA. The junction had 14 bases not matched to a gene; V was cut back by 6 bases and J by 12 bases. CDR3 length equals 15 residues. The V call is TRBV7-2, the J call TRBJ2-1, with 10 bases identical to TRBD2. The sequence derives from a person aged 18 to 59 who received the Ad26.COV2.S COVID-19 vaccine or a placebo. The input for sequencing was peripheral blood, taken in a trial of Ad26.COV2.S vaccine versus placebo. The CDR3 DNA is TGTGCCAGCAGGGATGGACTAGCGGAGCCCCGGGGGCAGTTCTTC. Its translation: CASRDGLAEPRGQFF.